This T cell receptor beta chain was found in a study of T cell responses to AZD1222 COVID-19 vaccine. At the level of the study: Pooled together were second doses at about 4 or about 12 weeks. Study-level results: Spike-spanning, vaccine-associated CD4 TCRs were dominant at 160-218 and 743-854. Possibly, clonal diversity was underestimated; donors were largely white British and included more females. Among AZD1222 vaccinees, only six were seropositive at baseline.

The V end was cut by 5 bases, the J end by 10 bases, with 12 bases between. This CDR3 is built from 12 residues. A few counts support this clone. Its antigen is still unknown. This table comes from immunoSEQ multiplex PCR, and its TCRdb copy is limited to in-frame clones, with some not included. The sample consists of about 100,000 clones, 80% to 90% of them appearing once. This TCR was recovered from an adult in good health. The sequencing used peripheral blood, collected on day 0 of AZD1222 vaccination. V is TRBV12-3 or TRBV12-4 and J is TRBJ2-1, with D unresolved. This chain's CDR3 is CASSPSAVEQFF. CDR3 in DNA: TGTGCCAGCAGTCCATCCGCTGTAGAGCAGTTCTTC.